One sample yielded the 10 T cell receptor beta chains listed below, sequenced in a study of graft-versus-host responses after intestinal transplantation. TCRdb keeps only in-frame clones here, not all; method: immunoSEQ multiplex PCR. The sample includes about 73,000 clones, 90% seen only once; the top ten take roughly 3.9%. Their antigens remain unidentified. This material consisted of unstimulated CD8+ T cells sorted from spleen or lymph node cells, taken before transplant. The receptors originated from a human donor who was the organ donor for an intestinal transplant.

This clone was detected only a few times. The rearrangement links TRBV19 to TRBJ2-1, with unresolved D. Germline CDR1 and CDR2: LNHDA and SQIVND (reference sequence). This CDR3 comprises 14 residues. V was cut by 6 bases and J by 3 bases, with 12 bases left in between. CDR3 amino acids: CASRSQIYYNEQFF. CDR3 sequence (DNA): TGTGCCAGTAGGTCGCAGATATACTACAATGAGCAGTTCTTC.

This chain joins TRBV6-1 and TRBJ1-6, with 7 bases matching TRBD1. This CDR3 spans 15 amino acids. Germline V gene data show CDR1 as MNHNS and CDR2 as SASEGT. J gave up 4 bases and V 5 bases, and 5 bases lay outside the gene matches. The CDR3 protein is CASSQTGLYNSPLHF. In DNA, the CDR3 is TGTGCCAGCAGTCAGACAGGGCTGTATAATTCACCCCTCCACTTT.

The chain combines TRBV7-9 with TRBJ1-1; D gene ambiguous. CDR1 SEHNR and CDR2 FQNEAQ come from the germline V gene (reference sequence). V lost 1 base to trimming and J lost 4 bases, with 16 bases between them. The CDR3 sequence is 16 residues long. The CDR3 protein is CASSLVREVAFTEAFF. For the CDR3, the DNA is TGTGCCAGCAGCTTAGTGAGGGAAGTTGCGTTCACTGAAGCTTTCTTT.

The chain uses TRBV29-1 and TRBJ2-3; perhaps TRBD1 as D (6 bases). The CDR3 length is 13 residues. Germline lookup yields CDR1 SQVTM and CDR2 ANQGSEA. V dropped 5 bases and J dropped 5 bases, with 14 bases sitting between them. CDR3 bases: TGCAGCGTTCCGGGACAAATTATAGATACGCAGTATTTT. Protein product: CSVPGQIIDTQYF.

The chain joins TRBV4-2 to TRBJ1-3; D is unclear. This CDR3 region has 16 residues. Trimming left V 1 base short and J 4 bases short, with 14 bases between. Germline-derived CDR1 and CDR2 are LGHNA and YNFKEQ. The CDR3 coding sequence is TGTGCCAGCAGCCAAGCAGCGAGCAACCCGGGAAACACCATATATTTT. Translation: CASSQAASNPGNTIYF.

This CDR3 is CASSRFPGQGLNYGYTF. In DNA, the CDR3 is TGTGCCAGCAGCAGGTTTCCGGGACAGGGCCTTAACTATGGCTACACCTTC. The chain links TRBV5-4 to TRBJ1-2, with 9 bases fitting TRBD1. The trim removed 4 bases at V and 1 base at J, leaving 11 bases unmatched. The germline CDR1 and CDR2 sequences are SGHNT and YYREEE (reference sequence). This CDR3 contains 17 residues.

The CDR3 region is CASSFPPGRQETQYF. Here the CDR3 DNA reads TGTGCCAGCAGCTTTCCCCCAGGGCGCCAAGAGACCCAGTACTTC. The chain uses TRBV7-9 and TRBJ2-5, with TRBD1 as a possible D gene (5 bases). Germline CDR1 reads SEHNR; CDR2 reads FQNEAQ (reference sequence). The CDR3 is 15 amino acids. V was shortened by 3 bases and J by 1 base, with 12 bases between the two germline ends. Supplemented by reference TRBV7-9 and TRBJ2-5, the full variable domain reads DTGVSQNPRHKITKRGQNVTFRCDPISEHNRLYWYRQTLGQGPEFLTYFQNEAQLEKSRLLSDRFSAERPKGSFSTLEIQRTEQGDSAMYLCASSFPPGRQETQYFGPGTRLLVL.

This clone was picked up one time. This sequence joins TRBV6-4 and TRBJ2-7; D not certain. The ends were cut back, 7 bases at V and 5 bases at J, with 15 bases in the middle. Germline-derived CDR1 and CDR2 are MRHNA and SNTAGT. The CDR3 consists of 13 residues. Here the CDR3 reads CASTLVKGNEQYV. The DNA for the CDR3 is TGTGCCAGCACCCTAGTGAAAGGAAACGAGCAGTACGTC.

The rearrangement joins TRBV29-1 to TRBJ1-2; D may be TRBD1 (5 bases). Trimming took 4 bases from V and 5 from J, leaving 17 bases between them. The CDR3 contains 14 residues. Germline V CDR1 and CDR2: SQVTM, ANQGSEA. For the CDR3, the DNA is TGCAGCGTTGTGACCTCAGGTCGGGGGTATGGCTACACCTTC. Amino acid sequence: CSVVTSGRGYGYTF.

The chain joins TRBV5-1 to TRBJ2-7; possible D gene TRBD1, 6 bases. Trimming pared 4 bases from V and 2 bases from J, leaving 19 bases between. This CDR3 has 16 residues. CDR1 is SGHRS, CDR2 YFSETQ, per germline. The CDR3 is CASSRGPWGPTYEQYV. CDR3 bases: TGCGCCAGCAGCAGGGGTCCGTGGGGGCCAACCTACGAGCAGTACGTC.